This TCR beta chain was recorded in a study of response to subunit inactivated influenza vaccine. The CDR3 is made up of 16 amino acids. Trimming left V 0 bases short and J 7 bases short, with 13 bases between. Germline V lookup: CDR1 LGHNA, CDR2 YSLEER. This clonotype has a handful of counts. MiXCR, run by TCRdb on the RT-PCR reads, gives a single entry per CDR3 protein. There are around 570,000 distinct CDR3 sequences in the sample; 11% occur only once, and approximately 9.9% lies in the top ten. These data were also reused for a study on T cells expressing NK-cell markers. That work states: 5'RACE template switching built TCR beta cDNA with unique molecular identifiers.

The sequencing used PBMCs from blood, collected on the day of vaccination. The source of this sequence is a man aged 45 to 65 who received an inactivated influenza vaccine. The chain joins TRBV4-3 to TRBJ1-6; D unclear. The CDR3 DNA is TGCGCCAGCAGCCAAGAGGCGGCAGGCAAGAATTCACCCCTCCACTTT. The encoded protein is CASSQEAAGKNSPLHF.